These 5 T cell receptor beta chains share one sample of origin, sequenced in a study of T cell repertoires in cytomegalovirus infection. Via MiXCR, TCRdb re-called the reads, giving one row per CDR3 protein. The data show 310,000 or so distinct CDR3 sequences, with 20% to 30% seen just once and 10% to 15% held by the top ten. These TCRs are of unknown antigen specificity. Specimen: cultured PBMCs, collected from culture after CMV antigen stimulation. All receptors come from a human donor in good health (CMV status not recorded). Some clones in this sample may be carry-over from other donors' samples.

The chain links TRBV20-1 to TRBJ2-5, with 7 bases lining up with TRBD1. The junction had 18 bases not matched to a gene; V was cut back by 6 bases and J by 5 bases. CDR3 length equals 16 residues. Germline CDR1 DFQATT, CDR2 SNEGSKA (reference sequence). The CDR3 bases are TGCAGTGCCCTCGACAGGGTAGGCAGCCGCGGCGAGACCCAGTACTTC. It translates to CSALDRVGSRGETQYF.

Written as DNA, the CDR3 is TGCAGCGTTGAATTGTCAGGGCGGGCGGGAGTGCGGTTCTTC. Translating gives CSVELSGRAGVRFF. This sequence joins TRBV29-1 and TRBJ2-1; 7 nucleotides align to TRBD2. This CDR3 comprises 14 residues. Germline CDR1 is SQVTM and CDR2 is ANQGSEA. V lost 2 bases to trimming and J lost 15 bases; unmatched junction nucleotides: 16.

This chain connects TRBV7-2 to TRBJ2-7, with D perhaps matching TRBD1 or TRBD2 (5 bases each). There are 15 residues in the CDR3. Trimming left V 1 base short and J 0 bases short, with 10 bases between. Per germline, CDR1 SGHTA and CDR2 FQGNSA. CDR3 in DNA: TGTGCCAGCAGCTTAGGGGGGACGAGCTCCTACGAGCAGTACTTC. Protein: CASSLGGTSSYEQYF.

In DNA form, the CDR3 reads TGTGCCAGTACCGAAAGGGCTACGCAGTATTTT. This encodes CASTERATQYF. The genes are TRBV19 and TRBJ2-3; no clear D gene. CDR1 is LNHDA and CDR2 is SQIVND in the germline V gene (reference sequence). The ends were cut back, 7 bases at V and 8 bases at J, with 10 bases in the middle. The CDR3 contains 11 residues.

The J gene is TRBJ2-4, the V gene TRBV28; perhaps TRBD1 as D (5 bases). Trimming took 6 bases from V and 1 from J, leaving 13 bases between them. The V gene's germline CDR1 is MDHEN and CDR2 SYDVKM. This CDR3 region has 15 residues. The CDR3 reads CASSIRVLAKNIQYF. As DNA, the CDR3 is TGTGCCAGCAGCATCAGGGTGTTGGCCAAAAACATTCAGTACTTC. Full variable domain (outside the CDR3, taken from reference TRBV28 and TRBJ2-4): DVKVTQSSRYLVKRTGEKVFLECVQDMDHENMFWYRQDPGLGLRLIYFSYDVKMKEKGDIPEGYSVSREKKERFSLILESASTNQTSMYLCASSIRVLAKNIQYFGAGTRLSVL.